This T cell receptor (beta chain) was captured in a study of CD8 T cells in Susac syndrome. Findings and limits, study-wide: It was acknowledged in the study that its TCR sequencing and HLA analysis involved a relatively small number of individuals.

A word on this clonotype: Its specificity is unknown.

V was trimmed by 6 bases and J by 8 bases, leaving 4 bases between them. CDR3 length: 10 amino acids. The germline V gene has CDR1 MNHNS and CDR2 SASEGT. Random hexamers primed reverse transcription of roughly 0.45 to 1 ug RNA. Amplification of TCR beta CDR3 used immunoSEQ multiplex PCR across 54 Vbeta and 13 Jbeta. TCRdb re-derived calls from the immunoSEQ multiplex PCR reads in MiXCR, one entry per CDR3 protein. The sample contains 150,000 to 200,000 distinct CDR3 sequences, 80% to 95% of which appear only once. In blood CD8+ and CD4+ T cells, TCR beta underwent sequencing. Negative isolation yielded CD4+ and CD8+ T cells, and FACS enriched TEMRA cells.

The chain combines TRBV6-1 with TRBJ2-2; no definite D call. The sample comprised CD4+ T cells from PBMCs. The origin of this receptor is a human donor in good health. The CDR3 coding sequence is TGTGCCAGCAGCGGGGGGGAGCTGTTTTTT. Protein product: CASSGGELFF.